This T cell receptor (beta chain) was sequenced in a study of blood T cell repertoires in COVID-19. The overall study: PBMCs, B-cell-depleted T cells, or T cells provided the cDNA or gDNA that made up the material.

The table came from immunoSEQ multiplex PCR; TCRdb's copy has only in-frame clones and leaves some out. The repertoire holds about 80,000 clones, with more than 70% as singletons. V dropped 1 base and J dropped 3; count of bases not matched to a gene: 6. There are 16 residues in the CDR3. Germline V CDR1 and CDR2: SGHAT, FQNNGV. The sequence was obtained from a man between 70 and 80 years old with active or convalescent COVID-19. Specimen: peripheral blood. This chain joins TRBV11-2 and TRBJ2-5; TRBD2 matches at 9 bases. The CDR3 coding sequence is TGTGCCAGCAGCTTAGGCGCGGGGGGGAGGGAAGAGACCCAGTACTTC. This encodes CASSLGAGGREETQYF.